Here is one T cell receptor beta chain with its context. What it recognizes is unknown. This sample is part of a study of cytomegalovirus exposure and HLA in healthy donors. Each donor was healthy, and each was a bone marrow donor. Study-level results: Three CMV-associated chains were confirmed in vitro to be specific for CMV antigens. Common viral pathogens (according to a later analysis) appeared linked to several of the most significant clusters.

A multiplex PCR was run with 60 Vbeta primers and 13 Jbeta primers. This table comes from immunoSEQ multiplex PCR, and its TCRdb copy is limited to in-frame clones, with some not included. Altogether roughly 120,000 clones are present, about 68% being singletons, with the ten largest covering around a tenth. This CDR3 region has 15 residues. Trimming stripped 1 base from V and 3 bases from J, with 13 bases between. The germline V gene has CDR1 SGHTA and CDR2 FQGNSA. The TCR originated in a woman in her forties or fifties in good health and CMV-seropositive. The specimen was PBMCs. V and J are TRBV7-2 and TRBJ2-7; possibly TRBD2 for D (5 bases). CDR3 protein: CASSLDSTTLYEQYF. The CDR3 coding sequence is TGTGCCAGCAGCTTAGATTCGACTACACTCTACGAGCAGTACTTC.